The entry below gives a single T cell receptor (beta chain) sequence along with its context. Its antigen is currently unknown. Since all of the isolated RNA was reverse transcribed, expressed TCRB transcripts were what got sequenced. Clones were sequenced by immunoSEQ multiplex PCR, and TCRdb holds only the in-frame ones, with some missing. Here the sample spans under 300,000 clones, approximately 15% being singletons. This CDR3 has 13 residues. Germline CDR1 is SGHNT and CDR2 is YYREEE (reference sequence). The ends lost 0 bases at V and 10 bases at J; junction bases unmatched: 2. The data stem from a study of beta chain features in type 1 diabetes. Study findings and constraints: Compared to healthy donors, patients appeared to have naive, central memory and Treg TCRB repertoires that were more alike. PCR might pick shorter templates more often, in the same way for patients and controls. Significant though moderate, a shortening of TCRB CDR3s appeared in all four CD4+ subsets of Type 1 diabetes patients.

The J gene is TRBJ2-1, the V gene TRBV5-4; 9 nucleotides agree with TRBD2. The TCR comes from a man aged 30-40 years with type 1 diabetes. Specimen: naive CD4+ T cells from blood. The CDR3: CASSLGLAGEQFF. The CDR3 DNA follows: TGTGCCAGCAGCTTGGGCCTAGCGGGGGAGCAGTTCTTC. Complete variable domain (other parts from reference TRBV5-4 and TRBJ2-1): ETGVTQSPTHLIKTRGQQVTLRCSSQSGHNTVSWYQQALGQGPQFIFQYYREEENGRGNFPPRFSGLQFPNYSSELNVNALELDDSALYLCASSLGLAGEQFFGPGTRLTVL.